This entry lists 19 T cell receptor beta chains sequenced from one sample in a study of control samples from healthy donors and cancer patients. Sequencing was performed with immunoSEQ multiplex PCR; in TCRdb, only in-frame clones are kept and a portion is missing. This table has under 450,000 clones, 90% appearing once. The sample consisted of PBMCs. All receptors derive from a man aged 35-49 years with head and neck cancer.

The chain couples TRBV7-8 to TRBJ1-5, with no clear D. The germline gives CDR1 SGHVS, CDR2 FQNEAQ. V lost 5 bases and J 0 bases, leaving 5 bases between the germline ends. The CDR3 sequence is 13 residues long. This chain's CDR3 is CASSINSNQPQHF. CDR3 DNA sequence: TGTGCCAGCAGCATTAATAGCAATCAGCCCCAGCATTTT.

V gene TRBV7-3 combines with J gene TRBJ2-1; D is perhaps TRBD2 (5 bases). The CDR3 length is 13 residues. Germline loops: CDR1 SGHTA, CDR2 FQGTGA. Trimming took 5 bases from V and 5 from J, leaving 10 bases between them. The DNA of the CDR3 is TGTGCCAGCAGCATGGGAGTTAACAATGAGCAGTTCTTC. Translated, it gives CASSMGVNNEQFF.

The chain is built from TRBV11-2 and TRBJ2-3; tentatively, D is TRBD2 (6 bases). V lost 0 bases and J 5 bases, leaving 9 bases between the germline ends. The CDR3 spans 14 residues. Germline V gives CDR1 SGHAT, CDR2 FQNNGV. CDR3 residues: CASSLEGLVDTQYF. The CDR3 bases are TGTGCCAGCAGCTTAGAGGGACTTGTAGATACGCAGTATTTT.

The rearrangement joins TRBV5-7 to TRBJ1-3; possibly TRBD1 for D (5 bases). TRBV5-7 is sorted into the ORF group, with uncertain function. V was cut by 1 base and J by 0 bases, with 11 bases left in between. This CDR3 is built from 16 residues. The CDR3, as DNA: TGTGCCAGCAGCTTGAAGTGCAGGGTCTCTGGAAACACCATATATTTT. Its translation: CASSLKCRVSGNTIYF.

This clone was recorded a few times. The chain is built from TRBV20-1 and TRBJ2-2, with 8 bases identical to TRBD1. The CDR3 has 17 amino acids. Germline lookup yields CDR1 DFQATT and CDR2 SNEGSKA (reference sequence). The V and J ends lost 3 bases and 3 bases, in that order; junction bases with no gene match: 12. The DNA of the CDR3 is TGCAGTGCTAGTTGCAGGGGGCGTCATATTGACACCGGGGAGCTGTTTTTT. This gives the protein CSASCRGRHIDTGELFF.

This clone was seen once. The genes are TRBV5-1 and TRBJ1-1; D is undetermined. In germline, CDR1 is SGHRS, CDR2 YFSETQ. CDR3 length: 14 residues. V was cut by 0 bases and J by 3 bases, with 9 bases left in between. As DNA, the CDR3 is TGCGCCAGCAGCTTGGCACAGACCTACACTGAAGCTTTCTTT. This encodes CASSLAQTYTEAFF.

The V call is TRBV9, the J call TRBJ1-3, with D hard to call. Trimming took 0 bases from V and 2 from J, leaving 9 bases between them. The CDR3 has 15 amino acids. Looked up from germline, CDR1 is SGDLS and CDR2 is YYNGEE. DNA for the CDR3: TGTGCCAGCAGCGTAGAAGGGTCTCCTGGAAACACCATATATTTT. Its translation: CASSVEGSPGNTIYF.

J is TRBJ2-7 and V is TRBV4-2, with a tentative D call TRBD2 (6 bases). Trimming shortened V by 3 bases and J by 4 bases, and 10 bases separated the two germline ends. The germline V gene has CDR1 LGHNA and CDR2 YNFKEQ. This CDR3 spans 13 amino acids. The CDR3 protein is CASSQEGIYEQYF. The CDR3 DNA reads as TGTGCCAGCAGCCAGGAGGGCATTTACGAGCAGTACTTC.

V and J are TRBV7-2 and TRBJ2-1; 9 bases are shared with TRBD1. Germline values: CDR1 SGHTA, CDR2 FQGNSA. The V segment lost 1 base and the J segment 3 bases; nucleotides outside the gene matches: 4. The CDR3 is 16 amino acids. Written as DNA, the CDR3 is TGTGCCAGCAGCTTAGAGGGGACAGGGTTCTACAATGAGCAGTTCTTC. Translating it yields CASSLEGTGFYNEQFF.

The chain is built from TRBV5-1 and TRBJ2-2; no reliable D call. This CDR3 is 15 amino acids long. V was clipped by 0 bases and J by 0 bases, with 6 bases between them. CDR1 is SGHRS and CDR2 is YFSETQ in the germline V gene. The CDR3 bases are TGCGCCAGCAGCTTGGGCCAATCGAACACCGGGGAGCTGTTTTTT. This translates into CASSLGQSNTGELFF. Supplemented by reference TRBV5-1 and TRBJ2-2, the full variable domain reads KAGVTQTPRYLIKTRGQQVTLSCSPISGHRSVSWYQQTPGQGLQFLFEYFSETQRNKGNFPGRFSGRQFSNSRSEMNVSTLELGDSALYLCASSLGQSNTGELFFGEGSRLTVL.

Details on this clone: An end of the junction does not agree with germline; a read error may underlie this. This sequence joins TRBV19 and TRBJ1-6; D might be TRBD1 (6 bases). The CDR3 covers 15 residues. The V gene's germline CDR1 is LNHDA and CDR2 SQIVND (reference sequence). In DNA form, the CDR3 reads TGTGCCAGTAGTTTAGAGGACAGTTCTAATTCACCCCTCCACTTT. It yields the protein CASSLEDSSNSPLHF.

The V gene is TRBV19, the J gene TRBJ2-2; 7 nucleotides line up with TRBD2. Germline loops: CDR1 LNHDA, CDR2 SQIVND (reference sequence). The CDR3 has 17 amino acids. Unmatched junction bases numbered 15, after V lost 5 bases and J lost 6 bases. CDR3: CASSHRVAGLGAGELFF. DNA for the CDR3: TGTGCCAGTAGTCACCGGGTAGCGGGCCTTGGGGCCGGGGAGCTGTTTTTT.

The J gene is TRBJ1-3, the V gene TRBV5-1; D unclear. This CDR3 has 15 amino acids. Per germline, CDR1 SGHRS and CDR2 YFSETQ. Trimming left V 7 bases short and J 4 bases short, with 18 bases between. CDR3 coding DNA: TGCGCCAGCTCTCCGGGATCCAATAAAGGAAACACCATATATTTT. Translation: CASSPGSNKGNTIYF.

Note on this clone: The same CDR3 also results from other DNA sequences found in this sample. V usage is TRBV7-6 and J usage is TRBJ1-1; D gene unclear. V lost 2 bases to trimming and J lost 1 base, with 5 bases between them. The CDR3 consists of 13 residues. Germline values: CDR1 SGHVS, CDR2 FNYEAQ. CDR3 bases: TGTGCCAGCAGCTTAAGAGAGAACACTGAAGCTTTCTTT. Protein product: CASSLRENTEAFF.

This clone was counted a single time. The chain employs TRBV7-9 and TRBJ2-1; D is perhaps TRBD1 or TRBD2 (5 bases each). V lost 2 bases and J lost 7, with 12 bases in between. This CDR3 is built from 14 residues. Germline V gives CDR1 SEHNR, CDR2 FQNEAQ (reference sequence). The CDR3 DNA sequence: TGTGCCAGCAGCTTATTGGGGGTTGGAAATGAGCAGTTCTTC. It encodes CASSLLGVGNEQFF. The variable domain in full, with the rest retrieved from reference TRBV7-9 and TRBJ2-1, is DTGVSQNPRHKITKRGQNVTFRCDPISEHNRLYWYRQTLGQGPEFLTYFQNEAQLEKSRLLSDRFSAERPKGSFSTLEIQRTEQGDSAMYLCASSLLGVGNEQFFGPGTRLTVL.

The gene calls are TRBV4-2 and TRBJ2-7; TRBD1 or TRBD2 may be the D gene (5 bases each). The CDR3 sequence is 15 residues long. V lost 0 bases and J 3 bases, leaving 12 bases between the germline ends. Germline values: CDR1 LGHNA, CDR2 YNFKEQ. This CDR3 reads CASSQDNRDGYEQYF. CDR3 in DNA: TGTGCCAGCAGCCAAGATAACCGGGACGGCTACGAGCAGTACTTC.

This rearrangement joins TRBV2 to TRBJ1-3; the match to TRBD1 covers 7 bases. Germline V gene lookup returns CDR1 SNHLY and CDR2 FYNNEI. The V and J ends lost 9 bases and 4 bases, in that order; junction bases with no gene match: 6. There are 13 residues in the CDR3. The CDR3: CASYRGDGNTIYF. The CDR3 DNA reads TGTGCCAGTTACAGGGGAGACGGAAACACCATATATTTT.

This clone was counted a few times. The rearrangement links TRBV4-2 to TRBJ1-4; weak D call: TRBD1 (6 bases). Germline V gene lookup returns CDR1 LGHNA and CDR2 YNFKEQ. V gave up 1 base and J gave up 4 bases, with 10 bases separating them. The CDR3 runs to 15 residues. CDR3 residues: CASSQGQQGNEKLFF. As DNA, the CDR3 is TGTGCCAGCAGCCAAGGGCAACAGGGTAATGAAAAACTGTTTTTT.

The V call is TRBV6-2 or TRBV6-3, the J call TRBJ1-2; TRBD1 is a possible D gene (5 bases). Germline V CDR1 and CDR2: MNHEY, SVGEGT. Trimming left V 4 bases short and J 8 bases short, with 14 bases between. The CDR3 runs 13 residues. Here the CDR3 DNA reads TGTGCCAGCAGTTTGGCCGGGGGGAGCGGCTACACCTTC. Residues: CASSLAGGSGYTF.